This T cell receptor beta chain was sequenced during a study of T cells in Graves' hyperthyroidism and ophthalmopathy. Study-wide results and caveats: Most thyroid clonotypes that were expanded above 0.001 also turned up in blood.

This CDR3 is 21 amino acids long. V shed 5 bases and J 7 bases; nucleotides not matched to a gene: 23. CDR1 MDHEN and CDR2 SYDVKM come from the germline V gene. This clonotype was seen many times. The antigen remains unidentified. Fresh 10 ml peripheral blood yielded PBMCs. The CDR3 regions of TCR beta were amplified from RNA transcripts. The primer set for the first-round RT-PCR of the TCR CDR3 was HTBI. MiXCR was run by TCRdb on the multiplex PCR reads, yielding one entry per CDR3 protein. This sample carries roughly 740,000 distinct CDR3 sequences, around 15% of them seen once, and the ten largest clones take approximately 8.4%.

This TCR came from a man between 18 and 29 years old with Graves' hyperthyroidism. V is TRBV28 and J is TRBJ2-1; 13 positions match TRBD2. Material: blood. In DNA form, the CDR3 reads TGTGCCAGCAGTCTCCGTCCGATACTAGCGGGAGGGAGCGGAACGGGGAATGAGCAGTTCTTC. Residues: CASSLRPILAGGSGTGNEQFF.